This passage covers 27 T cell receptor beta chains from one sample sequenced in a study of beta chain features in type 1 diabetes. Expressed TCRB transcripts got sequenced, as all isolated RNA was reverse transcribed. Sequencing used immunoSEQ multiplex PCR; TCRdb keeps in-frame clones, though not all of them. The top ten clones hold approximately 2.2% of a sample with approximately 170,000 clones, 7% to 10% of them seen once. The material sequenced was central memory CD4+ T cells from blood. All receptors derive from a woman between 18 and 29 years old in good health.

This clone occurred a few times. CDR3 sequence: CASSGGGGGNQPQHF. In nucleotides, the CDR3 is TGTGCCAGTAGTGGGGGGGGAGGGGGCAATCAGCCCCAGCATTTT. The chain carries TRBV19 and TRBJ1-5, with D perhaps TRBD1 (5 bases). The V end was cut by 5 bases, the J end by 2 bases, with 13 bases between. Looked up from germline, CDR1 is LNHDA and CDR2 is SQIVND (reference sequence). This CDR3 has 15 residues.

This clone was picked up one time. This sequence joins TRBV10-3 and TRBJ1-4; a weak D match, TRBD1 (5 bases). The CDR3 has 15 amino acids. V was clipped by 3 bases and J by 6 bases, with 14 bases between them. CDR1 and CDR2 (germline): ENHRY, SYGVKD. CDR3 amino acids: CAISDRGSADEKLFF. In nucleotides, the CDR3 is TGTGCCATCAGTGATCGGGGGAGTGCTGATGAAAAACTGTTTTTT.

The V and J genes are TRBV6-1 and TRBJ1-2, with 7 bases aligning to TRBD1. V was clipped by 7 bases and J by 6 bases; unmatched bases: 14. This CDR3 spans 15 amino acids. Germline CDR1 reads MNHNS; CDR2 reads SASEGT. CDR3 sequence (DNA): TGTGCCAGCATCCTTCAGGGGGGCTTGAACGATGGCTACACCTTC. This sequence encodes CASILQGGLNDGYTF.

The chain combines TRBV7-3 with TRBJ2-6; D possibly corresponds to TRBD1 (6 bases). The germline V gene encodes CDR1 SGHTA and CDR2 FQGTGA. V was shortened by 2 bases and J by 0 bases, with 8 bases between the two germline ends. The CDR3 totals 16 residues. CDR3 amino acids: CASSLQGSSGANVLTF. The CDR3 nucleotides are TGTGCCAGCAGCTTACAGGGGAGCTCTGGGGCCAACGTCCTGACTTTC.

The genes are TRBV9 and TRBJ2-5, with 8 bases identical to TRBD2. Germline CDR1 reads SGDLS; CDR2 reads YYNGEE. There are 14 residues in the CDR3. Germline trimming cut 3 bases from V and 1 base from J; bases unmatched to any gene: 2. This CDR3 reads CASSGGGPQETQYF. The CDR3 DNA reads TGTGCCAGCAGCGGCGGGGGGCCCCAAGAGACCCAGTACTTC.

Only a few counts were recorded for this clone. The gene calls are TRBV4-3 and TRBJ1-2, with D maybe TRBD1 (6 bases). This CDR3 has 16 amino acids. Germline CDR1 is LGHNA and CDR2 is YSLEER. Trimming pared 4 bases from V and 5 bases from J, leaving 20 bases between. The CDR3: CASSRGGAGAGYGYTF. The CDR3 region has the DNA TGCGCCAGCAGCCGAGGGGGAGCGGGGGCAGGATATGGCTACACCTTC.

This chain uses TRBV2 with TRBJ2-1; tentative D call: TRBD2 (5 bases). This CDR3 contains 12 residues. Looked up from germline, CDR1 is SNHLY and CDR2 is FYNNEI. Trimming took off 4 bases at V and 10 bases at J, with 11 bases between the two ends. The CDR3: CASSVFSDEQFF. CDR3 coding DNA: TGTGCCAGCAGTGTCTTTAGCGACGAGCAGTTCTTC.

The chain has TRBV6-5 and TRBJ1-6, with 9 nucleotides matching TRBD1. The length of the CDR3 is 13 residues. Looked up from germline, CDR1 is MNHEY and CDR2 is SVGAGI. The ends lost 7 bases at V and 14 bases at J; junction bases unmatched: 9. CDR3 sequence: CASMGDRENALHF. In DNA form, the CDR3 reads TGTGCCAGCATGGGGGACAGGGAAAACGCCCTCCACTTT.

In nucleotides, the CDR3 is TGTGCCAGCAGCTTAAGGAGCGGGGTGGGAGATACGCAGTATTTT. Residues: CASSLRSGVGDTQYF. V is TRBV13 and J is TRBJ2-3, with 7 bases identical to TRBD2. Germline CDR1 and CDR2: PRHDT and FYEKMQ (reference sequence). The CDR3 sequence is 15 residues long. Losses at the gene ends were 2 bases for V and 5 bases for J; bases not matched to a gene: 7.

The genes are TRBV5-4 and TRBJ2-1; 8 nucleotides align to TRBD1. The CDR3 contains 15 residues. Germline V gives CDR1 SGHNT, CDR2 YYREEE (reference sequence). Unmatched junction bases numbered 9, after V lost 4 bases and J lost 6 bases. The DNA for the CDR3 is TGTGCCAGCAGCCGCTCTGACAGGGGAATCAATGAGCAGTTCTTC. It specifies CASSRSDRGINEQFF. The variable domain in full, completed from reference TRBV5-4 and TRBJ2-1, reads ETGVTQSPTHLIKTRGQQVTLRCSSQSGHNTVSWYQQALGQGPQFIFQYYREEENGRGNFPPRFSGLQFPNYSSELNVNALELDDSALYLCASSRSDRGINEQFFGPGTRLTVL.

This clone was recorded many times. The V gene is TRBV5-4, the J gene TRBJ2-7, with 10 bases identical to TRBD1. The CDR3 length is 15 residues. Per the germline V gene, CDR1 is SGHNT and CDR2 is YYREEE (reference sequence). The junction had 4 bases not matched to a gene; V was cut back by 4 bases and J by 0 bases. DNA of the CDR3: TGTGCCAGCAGCGGGGGACAGGGGAGCTCCTACGAGCAGTACTTC. This sequence encodes CASSGGQGSSYEQYF.

Details on this clone: At one end the junction does not follow the germline gene, possibly because of a read error. The rearrangement uses TRBV7-7 and TRBJ2-1, with TRBD1 matching over 10 bases. The CDR3 is made up of 15 amino acids. CDR1 and CDR2 from the germline V gene are SSHAT and FNYEAQ (reference sequence). The CDR3 sequence is CASSIGTGVGNEQFF. The CDR3 bases are TGTGCTAGCAGCATCGGGACAGGGGTGGGAAATGAGCAGTTCTTC.

V gene TRBV9 combines with J gene TRBJ2-2; 10 nucleotides line up with TRBD1. Unmatched junction bases numbered 7, after V lost 2 bases and J lost 6 bases. CDR1 is SGDLS and CDR2 is YYNGEE in the germline V gene. The CDR3 length is 16 residues. The CDR3 loop is CASSVSTGGASGELFF. CDR3 coding DNA: TGTGCCAGCAGCGTCTCGACAGGGGGCGCTTCCGGGGAGCTGTTTTTT.

The chain joins TRBV5-1 to TRBJ1-1; 8 bases map to TRBD1. V was clipped by 4 bases and J by 5 bases; unmatched bases: 7. Germline values: CDR1 SGHRS, CDR2 YFSETQ. The CDR3 length is 14 residues. In DNA form, the CDR3 reads TGCGCCAGCAGCACAGACAGGGGAGAAACTGAAGCTTTCTTT. Amino acid sequence: CASSTDRGETEAFF. Variable domain in full (rest from reference TRBV5-1 and TRBJ1-1): KAGVTQTPRYLIKTRGQQVTLSCSPISGHRSVSWYQQTPGQGLQFLFEYFSETQRNKGNFPGRFSGRQFSNSRSEMNVSTLELGDSALYLCASSTDRGETEAFFGQGTRLTVV.

This clone was seen only a few times. The J gene is TRBJ1-5, the V gene TRBV29-1; TRBD1 matches 8 bases. Trimming cost V 5 bases and J 6 bases; bases outside gene matches: 6. CDR1 and CDR2 from the germline V gene are SQVTM and ANQGSEA. The CDR3 is 13 amino acids. CDR3 DNA: TGCAGCGTTAAATCAGGGACAGGTCAGCCCCAGCATTTT. Translated, it gives CSVKSGTGQPQHF.

The V gene is TRBV6-1, the J gene TRBJ2-3; TRBD2 matches 12 bases. V was clipped by 2 bases and J by 4 bases; unmatched bases: 1. Germline CDR1 is MNHNS and CDR2 is SASEGT. The CDR3 sequence is 15 residues long. The CDR3 DNA reads as TGTGCCAGCAGTGAACTAGCGGGAGGGCCAGATACGCAGTATTTT. It encodes CASSELAGGPDTQYF.

The CDR3 region is CASTAGEETQYF. CDR3 nucleotides: TGTGCCAGCACAGCGGGAGAAGAGACCCAGTACTTC. The V and J genes are TRBV2 and TRBJ2-5; 8 positions agree with TRBD2. This CDR3 contains 12 residues. Germline V gene lookup returns CDR1 SNHLY and CDR2 FYNNEI. With V trimmed by 7 bases and J by 3 bases, 1 base remained unmatched.

The genes are TRBV18 and TRBJ2-4; perhaps TRBD1 as D (6 bases). V was clipped by 5 bases and J by 3 bases, with 11 bases between them. Germline V gives CDR1 KGHSH, CDR2 LQKENI. The length of the CDR3 is 14 residues. The CDR3 region is CASSGGVDKNIQYF. Written as DNA, the CDR3 is TGTGCCAGCTCAGGGGGCGTAGACAAAAACATTCAGTACTTC.

This clone was seen only a few times. The genes are TRBV20-1 and TRBJ2-7; possible D gene TRBD1, 6 bases. With 3 bases removed from V and 6 bases from J, the gap between germline ends came to 9 bases. Germline CDR1 is DFQATT and CDR2 is SNEGSKA (reference sequence). CDR3 length: 11 amino acids. The CDR3 DNA reads as TGCAGTGCTAGTAAGGGGGTCGAGCAGTACTTC. Its protein product is CSASKGVEQYF.

This clone was seen repeatedly, ten times or more. The chain couples TRBV29-1 to TRBJ1-5; D might be TRBD1 (6 bases). Germline V gene sequence: CDR1 SQVTM, CDR2 ANQGSEA. The CDR3 runs 12 residues. With 0 bases removed from V and 12 bases from J, the gap between germline ends came to 12 bases. The DNA of the CDR3 is TGCAGCGTTGAAGAAAGCGACAGGCTCCAGCATTTT. This codes for CSVEESDRLQHF.

This clone was observed a few times. The V and J genes are TRBV5-6 and TRBJ1-6; D is perhaps TRBD1 (6 bases). This CDR3 region has 14 residues. V was clipped by 4 bases and J by 6 bases, with 11 bases between them. The germline CDR1 and CDR2 sequences are SGHDT and YYEEEE. The CDR3 region is CASSGTYGNSPLHF. For the CDR3, the DNA is TGTGCCAGCAGCGGGACATACGGTAATTCACCCCTCCACTTT. The full variable domain, in which reference TRBV5-6 and TRBJ1-6 provide the parts outside the CDR3, is DAGVTQSPTHLIKTRGQQVTLRCSPKSGHDTVSWYQQALGQGPQFIFQYYEEEERQRGNFPDRFSGHQFPNYSSELNVNALLLGDSALYLCASSGTYGNSPLHFGNGTRLTVT.

This sequence joins TRBV30 and TRBJ1-2; D gene ambiguous. V was clipped by 5 bases and J by 5 bases, with 15 bases between them. In germline, CDR1 is GTSNPN, CDR2 SVGIG (reference sequence). There are 13 residues in the CDR3. CDR3 sequence: CAWDIAEAYGYTF. The CDR3 DNA reads TGTGCCTGGGACATTGCCGAAGCTTATGGCTACACCTTC.

This clone came up a few times. V is TRBV7-6 and J is TRBJ1-3; 7 bases line up with TRBD1. The ends lost 5 bases at V and 0 bases at J; junction bases unmatched: 10. This CDR3 comprises 17 residues. CDR1 is SGHVS and CDR2 is FNYEAQ in the germline V gene. The CDR3 loop reads CASSRGTVLVSGNTIYF. CDR3 DNA sequence: TGTGCCAGCAGCCGTGGGACAGTCTTAGTCTCTGGAAACACCATATATTTT.

Many counts were recorded for this clone. The chain has TRBV7-2 and TRBJ2-7; unclear D gene. Between the trimmed V and J ends, which lost 2 bases and 0 bases, there was a span of 5 bases. Germline V gene data show CDR1 as SGHTA and CDR2 as FQGNSA. The CDR3 extends over 13 amino acids. The CDR3 DNA follows: TGTGCCAGCAGCTTATCTAGCTCCTACGAGCAGTACTTC. Translated, it gives CASSLSSSYEQYF.

This clone was detected only a few times. The chain combines TRBV10-3 with TRBJ2-3; TRBD1 matches at 8 bases. The V segment lost 6 bases and the J segment 1 base; nucleotides outside the gene matches: 3. The CDR3 is 14 amino acids. Per the germline V gene, CDR1 is ENHRY and CDR2 is SYGVKD. The CDR3 loop reads CAIRPGQGTDTQYF. The CDR3 DNA sequence: TGTGCCATCAGACCGGGACAGGGCACAGATACGCAGTATTTT.

This clone was counted only a few times. This chain connects TRBV9 to TRBJ2-1, with 7 nucleotides matching TRBD2. This CDR3 comprises 16 residues. V was pared by 3 bases and J by 3 bases, with 9 bases of the junction left unmatched. Germline V gene sequence: CDR1 SGDLS, CDR2 YYNGEE. The CDR3 region has the DNA TGTGCCAGCAGCGGACTCTGGACGGGAGGCTACAATGAGCAGTTCTTC. Its translation: CASSGLWTGGYNEQFF. The full variable domain, its missing parts supplied by reference TRBV9 and TRBJ2-1, is DSGVTQTPKHLITATGQRVTLRCSPRSGDLSVYWYQQSLDQGLQFLIQYYNGEERAKGNILERFSAQQFPDLHSELNLSSLELGDSALYFCASSGLWTGGYNEQFFGPGTRLTVL.

There are a few counts of this clone. The V and J genes are TRBV11-1 and TRBJ2-7, with a tentative D call TRBD1 (5 bases). The germline V and J ends were trimmed by 3 bases and 2 bases, with 11 bases remaining between them. This CDR3 is built from 14 residues. Germline-derived CDR1 and CDR2 are SGHAT and FQDESV (reference sequence). This chain's CDR3 is CASSFGQGPYEQYF. CDR3 in DNA: TGTGCCAGCAGCTTCGGTCAGGGTCCCTACGAGCAGTACTTC.